These 25 T cell receptor beta chains originate from one sample sequenced in a study of cytomegalovirus exposure and HLA in healthy donors listed by TCRdb under 2017. Library preparation was by the immunoSEQ multiplex PCR assay. TCRdb limited this immuneACCESS table to in-frame rearrangements with V and J called. A share of clones is missing; checked studies link under half to unresolved V genes, and the rest is unexplained. This sample has around 400,000 clones in its table, and more than 80% of those were observed once. 0.8% to 0.85% of the sample belongs to the ten largest clones. Source material: PBMCs. The origin of the receptors is a woman aged 18-35 years in good health and CMV-seronegative.

The chain carries TRBV15 and TRBJ2-1, with TRBD1 matching 10 bases. Germline lookup yields CDR1 LNHNV and CDR2 YYDKDF (reference sequence). The CDR3 covers 16 residues. Trimming took 1 base from V and 6 from J; bases not matched to a gene: 6. The CDR3 reads CATSRGWGTGVNEQFF. In DNA form, the CDR3 reads TGTGCCACCAGCAGAGGATGGGGGACAGGGGTCAATGAGCAGTTCTTC.

With regard to this clone: Additional DNA sequences in this sample encode the identical CDR3. V usage is TRBV18 and J usage is TRBJ2-5; weak D call: TRBD1 (6 bases). CDR1 KGHSH and CDR2 LQKENI come from the germline V gene. Trimming removed 2 bases from V and 2 bases from J, with 6 bases in between. The length of the CDR3 is 13 residues. CDR3 region: CASSPGQQETQYF. CDR3 bases: TGTGCCAGCTCACCAGGACAGCAAGAGACCCAGTACTTC.

The rearrangement uses TRBV30 and TRBJ2-7; TRBD2 matches at 9 bases. The CDR3 covers 19 residues. CDR1 is GTSNPN and CDR2 is SVGIG in the germline V gene (reference sequence). V dropped 2 bases and J dropped 3; count of bases not matched to a gene: 20. The CDR3 spells CAWSWEGWLAGSLIYEQYF. Written as DNA, the CDR3 is TGTGCCTGGAGTTGGGAGGGCTGGCTAGCGGGATCTCTGATCTACGAGCAGTACTTC.

The V gene is TRBV2, the J gene TRBJ2-7; TRBD2 agrees at 7 bases. CDR1 SNHLY and CDR2 FYNNEI come from the germline V gene. V was clipped by 4 bases and J by 7 bases; unmatched bases: 10. The CDR3 consists of 14 residues. The CDR3 region has the DNA TGTGCCAGCAGTGCAAGGACTAGGGACTCGGAGCAGTACTTC. Amino acids: CASSARTRDSEQYF.

The chain carries TRBV30 and TRBJ2-2; TRBD1 matches at 7 bases. The CDR3 is 13 residues long. V gave up 5 bases and J gave up 4 bases; unmatched junction bases: 4. The germline gives CDR1 GTSNPN, CDR2 SVGIG (reference sequence). CDR3 region: CAWGAGGTGELFF. The CDR3 DNA reads TGTGCCTGGGGGGCAGGGGGCACCGGGGAGCTGTTTTTT. The entire variable domain, with the rest obtained from reference TRBV30 and TRBJ2-2, is as follows: SQTIHQWPATLVQPVGSPLSLECTVEGTSNPNLYWYRQAAGRGLQLLFYSVGIGQISSEVPQNLSASRPQDRQFILSSKKLLLSDSGFYLCAWGAGGTGELFFGEGSRLTVL.

This sequence joins TRBV7-3 and TRBJ1-2, with 7 bases identical to TRBD1. J gave up 11 bases and V 5 bases, and 14 bases lay outside the gene matches. Germline V CDR1 and CDR2: SGHTA, FQGTGA. The CDR3 spans 14 residues. CDR3 loop: CASSPNRDSSPYTF. The CDR3 region has the DNA TGTGCCAGCAGCCCAAATCGGGACAGCTCCCCGTACACCTTC.

CDR3 nucleotides: TGCAGCGTCGAGGGCCGGGACAGGGGAACTGGCACTGAAGCTTTCTTT. As protein: CSVEGRDRGTGTEAFF. The V call is TRBV29-1, the J call TRBJ1-1; 10 bases match TRBD1. Unmatched junction bases numbered 14, after V lost 6 bases and J lost 4 bases. This CDR3 contains 16 residues. Germline loops: CDR1 SQVTM, CDR2 ANQGSEA.

The J gene is TRBJ2-7, the V gene TRBV5-5; 7 bases map to TRBD1. With 4 bases clipped from V and 5 bases from J, the junction kept 6 bases outside the gene matches. CDR3 length equals 13 residues. Germline loops: CDR1 SGHKS, CDR2 YYEKEE (reference sequence). CDR3 in amino acids: CASSRDRDNEQYF. CDR3 coding DNA: TGTGCCAGCAGCCGAGACAGGGACAACGAGCAGTACTTC. Full variable domain (rest looked up from reference TRBV5-5 and TRBJ2-7): DAGVTQSPTHLIKTRGQQVTLRCSPISGHKSVSWYQQVLGQGPQFIFQYYEKEERGRGNFPDRFSARQFPNYSSELNVNALLLGDSALYLCASSRDRDNEQYFGPGTRLTVT.

This chain uses TRBV27 with TRBJ1-2; 8 bases are a match to TRBD1. The germline CDR1 and CDR2 sequences are MNHEY and SMNVEV (reference sequence). Losses at the gene ends were 5 bases for V and 6 bases for J; bases not matched to a gene: 5. The CDR3 has 13 amino acids. The chain's CDR3 is CASSLRGLDGYTF. In DNA form, the CDR3 reads TGTGCCAGCAGTCTCAGGGGGCTCGATGGCTACACCTTC.

The genes are TRBV5-8 and TRBJ2-3; TRBD2 agrees at 13 bases. Germline CDR1 and CDR2: SGHTS and YDEGEE. The CDR3 has 15 residues. Germline trimming cut 2 bases from V and 6 bases from J; bases unmatched to any gene: 3. CDR3 region: CASSLLAGGGDTQYF. CDR3 nucleotide sequence: TGTGCCAGCAGCTTACTAGCGGGAGGGGGCGATACGCAGTATTTT.

V is TRBV4-1 and J is TRBJ2-3; 11 positions agree with TRBD2. CDR1 MGHRA and CDR2 YSYEKL come from the germline V gene. CDR3 size: 16 residues. V trimming: 3 bases; J trimming: 1 base; junction bases outside the gene matches: 3. CDR3 amino acids: CASSQVSGGGTDTQYF. The CDR3 DNA reads TGCGCCAGCAGCCAGGTTAGCGGGGGGGGCACAGATACGCAGTATTTT.

The chain links TRBV5-1 to TRBJ1-1, with D uncertain. The V end was cut by 1 base, the J end by 3 bases, with 13 bases between. The CDR3 totals 15 residues. Germline assignment: CDR1 SGHRS and CDR2 YFSETQ. DNA of the CDR3: TGCGCCAGCAGCTTGCGCTCCGGGTCCGACACTGAAGCTTTCTTT. This gives the protein CASSLRSGSDTEAFF.

The chain joins TRBV28 to TRBJ2-1; a possible D gene is TRBD2 (7 bases). Trimming shortened V by 2 bases and J by 5 bases, and 13 bases separated the two germline ends. Germline V gives CDR1 MDHEN, CDR2 SYDVKM. The CDR3 covers 15 residues. CDR3 loop: CASSLPGGMNNEQFF. In DNA, the CDR3 is TGTGCCAGCAGTTTACCGGGGGGCATGAACAATGAGCAGTTCTTC.

The rearrangement uses TRBV4-1 and TRBJ2-3; weak D call: TRBD1 (5 bases). The CDR3 covers 14 residues. Germline V lookup: CDR1 MGHRA, CDR2 YSYEKL. Trimming shortened V by 2 bases and J by 2 bases, and 8 bases separated the two germline ends. The CDR3 spells CASSQQGSTDTQYF. The DNA of the CDR3 is TGCGCCAGCAGCCAACAGGGTTCCACAGATACGCAGTATTTT.

This chain links TRBV6-1 with TRBJ1-5; 12 nucleotides line up with TRBD1. V gave up 4 bases and J gave up 4 bases; unmatched junction bases: 5. Germline CDR1 and CDR2: MNHNS and SASEGT. This CDR3 is built from 16 residues. CDR3 bases: TGTGCCAGCAGTGCAAGGGACAGGGGGCTGAATCAGCCCCAGCATTTT. Encoded protein: CASSARDRGLNQPQHF.

The rearrangement links TRBV27 to TRBJ2-2; possibly TRBD2 for D (5 bases). The CDR3 spans 16 residues. V was clipped by 1 base and J by 1 base, with 10 bases between them. Germline values: CDR1 MNHEY, CDR2 SMNVEV (reference sequence). The CDR3 here is CASSLLVRGNTGELFF. As DNA, the CDR3 is TGTGCCAGCAGTTTATTAGTCCGGGGGAACACCGGGGAGCTGTTTTTT.

The chain joins TRBV7-3 to TRBJ2-1; maybe TRBD2 (6 bases). Germline V gene sequence: CDR1 SGHTA, CDR2 FQGTGA. The V end was cut by 3 bases, the J end by 2 bases, with 14 bases between. CDR3 length equals 16 residues. CDR3 region: CASSLSPGVAYNEQFF. The CDR3 DNA reads as TGTGCCAGCAGCTTGTCCCCGGGAGTAGCCTACAATGAGCAGTTCTTC.

This sequence joins TRBV30 and TRBJ1-4; perhaps TRBD1 as D (6 bases). The V end was cut by 0 bases, the J end by 5 bases, with 10 bases between. The germline V gene has CDR1 GTSNPN and CDR2 SVGIG (reference sequence). The CDR3 spans 14 residues. CDR3 bases: TGTGCCTGGAGTGTAGACAGGCCCAATGAAAAACTGTTTTTT. Its translation is CAWSVDRPNEKLFF.

This chain connects TRBV6-1 to TRBJ2-5, with TRBD2 matching 11 bases. Germline V gene lookup returns CDR1 MNHNS and CDR2 SASEGT. Trimming took 5 bases from V and 2 from J; bases not matched to a gene: 4. The CDR3 has 15 amino acids. DNA for the CDR3: TGTGCCAGCAGTCGACTAGCGGGGCGACAAGAGACCCAGTACTTC. It yields the protein CASSRLAGRQETQYF.

This clone was seen a handful of times. The rearrangement joins TRBV4-2 to TRBJ2-7, with 14 bases aligning to TRBD2. V lost 4 bases, J lost 3 bases, and 8 bases stayed unmatched. This CDR3 is built from 17 residues. CDR1 and CDR2 (germline): LGHNA, YNFKEQ. The CDR3 DNA sequence: TGTGCCAGCAGCCCCGGGACTAGCGGGGGACGGAGCTACGAGCAGTACTTC. This sequence encodes CASSPGTSGGRSYEQYF.

The chain links TRBV9 to TRBJ2-3; D unresolved. Trimming shortened V by 3 bases and J by 2 bases, and 13 bases separated the two germline ends. The CDR3 extends over 15 amino acids. The germline gives CDR1 SGDLS, CDR2 YYNGEE. This chain's CDR3 is CASSASGSHTDTQYF. CDR3 DNA: TGTGCCAGCAGCGCCTCCGGGTCCCACACAGATACGCAGTATTTT. Using reference TRBV9 and TRBJ2-3 for the parts outside the CDR3, the full variable domain is DSGVTQTPKHLITATGQRVTLRCSPRSGDLSVYWYQQSLDQGLQFLIQYYNGEERAKGNILERFSAQQFPDLHSELNLSSLELGDSALYFCASSASGSHTDTQYFGPGTRLTVL.

As to this clone: At the DNA level, this CDR3 is encoded by other sequences in the same sample as well. The CDR3 region is CASSQPGQGNYGYTF. The CDR3 DNA reads as TGCGCCAGCAGCCAACCGGGACAGGGAAACTATGGCTACACCTTC. V is TRBV4-1 and J is TRBJ1-2, with 9 bases fitting TRBD1. Germline V gives CDR1 MGHRA, CDR2 YSYEKL. This CDR3 region has 15 residues. V trimming: 2 bases; J trimming: 2 bases; junction bases outside the gene matches: 3.

V gene TRBV13 combines with J gene TRBJ2-7, with 9 nucleotides matching TRBD2. Germline V gene data show CDR1 as PRHDT and CDR2 as FYEKMQ (reference sequence). The CDR3 totals 14 residues. The V segment lost 2 bases and the J segment 6 bases; nucleotides outside the gene matches: 5. CDR3 sequence: CASSLSSGIAEQYF. The CDR3, as DNA: TGTGCCAGCAGCTTATCTAGCGGGATAGCCGAGCAGTACTTC.

The CDR3 here is CASSPRTGEKLFF. The CDR3 DNA is TGTGCCAGCAGTCCAAGGACAGGGGAGAAACTGTTTTTT. The chain employs TRBV27 and TRBJ1-4; 9 nucleotides line up with TRBD1. V shed 5 bases and J 11 bases; nucleotides not matched to a gene: 6. The CDR3 loop spans 13 amino acids. Germline CDR1 and CDR2: MNHEY and SMNVEV (reference sequence).

The chain employs TRBV5-1 and TRBJ2-7; the match to TRBD1 covers 7 bases. V lost 0 bases to trimming and J lost 4 bases; unmatched junction nucleotides: 7. This CDR3 is built from 15 residues. Germline V gene data show CDR1 as SGHRS and CDR2 as YFSETQ. The CDR3 DNA is TGCGCCAGCAGCTTGGATCGGACAGGTGAATACGAGCAGTACTTC. It specifies CASSLDRTGEYEQYF.